The 12 T cell receptor beta chains below all came from one sample that was sequenced in a study of CD8+ T cells in alopecia areata (dated by TCRdb to 2017 to 2018). Reading the label with the study, this specimen's time point is: baseline before oral tofacitinib. Libraries were made using the immunoSEQ multiplex PCR assay. For TCR sequencing, RNA was extracted from every sample and reverse transcribed into cDNA to serve as template. TCRdb carries this immuneACCESS record with in-frame sequences only. Its versions omit some clonotypes, under half of them owing to an unresolved V gene in the studies checked, with the rest unexplained. In this sample the table shows about 180,000 clones, about 60% of which occur a single time. Roughly 14% of the sample belongs to the ten largest clones. Material: CD4+ T cells sorted from blood, obtained at week 0. The receptors derive from a human donor with alopecia areata.

The V gene is TRBV7-9, the J gene TRBJ2-5; D is possibly TRBD2 (5 bases). The CDR3 covers 14 residues. The V end was cut by 3 bases, the J end by 5 bases, with 13 bases between. Germline-derived CDR1 and CDR2 are SEHNR and FQNEAQ (reference sequence). CDR3 coding DNA: TGTGCCAGCAGCTTCCCCAGCGGTTCGGAGACCCAGTACTTC. It specifies CASSFPSGSETQYF. The entire variable domain, with the rest obtained from reference TRBV7-9 and TRBJ2-5, is as follows: DTGVSQNPRHKITKRGQNVTFRCDPISEHNRLYWYRQTLGQGPEFLTYFQNEAQLEKSRLLSDRFSAERPKGSFSTLEIQRTEQGDSAMYLCASSFPSGSETQYFGPGTRLLVL.

In this sample, this clone turned up a few times. The chain links TRBV27 to TRBJ1-2, with TRBD1 as a possible D gene (5 bases). The germline V and J ends were trimmed by 0 bases and 5 bases, with 13 bases remaining between them. The CDR3 covers 15 residues. CDR1 is MNHEY and CDR2 is SMNVEV in the germline V gene (reference sequence). Here the CDR3 reads CASSLSMRRDYGYTF. As DNA, the CDR3 is TGTGCCAGCAGTTTATCGATGCGCAGGGATTATGGCTACACCTTC.

This clone occurred a few times. CDR3 coding DNA: TGCAGTGCTAGCGTTGGGCTGGCCCAGTACTTC. Translated: CSASVGLAQYF. The chain links TRBV20-1 to TRBJ2-5; D unclear. The CDR3 runs to 11 residues. V shed 3 bases and J shed 9 bases, with 11 bases lying between them. Germline CDR1 DFQATT, CDR2 SNEGSKA (reference sequence).

This clone was observed many times. The rearrangement links TRBV7-2 to TRBJ2-7; 9 bases are shared with TRBD1. Germline V CDR1 and CDR2: SGHTA, FQGNSA. The V gene end was trimmed by 5 bases and the J gene end by 2 bases; junction bases not matched to a gene: 7. The CDR3 is 15 residues long. The chain's CDR3 is CASSTRTGETYEQYF. In nucleotides, the CDR3 is TGTGCCAGCAGCACACGGACAGGGGAGACCTACGAGCAGTACTTC.

CDR3 sequence: CASSQITGFEQYF. CDR3 sequence (DNA): TGCGCCAGCAGCCAAATTACAGGGTTCGAGCAGTACTTC. The V and J genes are TRBV4-1 and TRBJ2-7, with TRBD1 as a possible D gene (6 bases). CDR1 is MGHRA, CDR2 YSYEKL, per germline. V lost 2 bases, J lost 6 bases, and 11 bases lay in between. This CDR3 has 13 residues.

This clone was observed once. V and J are TRBV30 and TRBJ2-3; TRBD2 matches at 12 bases. The CDR3 runs to 15 residues. J was trimmed by 3 bases and V by 1 base; bases with no gene match: 2. In germline, CDR1 is GTSNPN, CDR2 SVGIG (reference sequence). Here the CDR3 DNA reads TGTGCCTGGAGTGCTAGCGGGGGGGAAACAGATACGCAGTATTTT. Its translation is CAWSASGGETDTQYF. Looking up the rest from reference TRBV30 and TRBJ2-3 gives the full variable domain: SQTIHQWPATLVQPVGSPLSLECTVEGTSNPNLYWYRQAAGRGLQLLFYSVGIGQISSEVPQNLSASRPQDRQFILSSKKLLLSDSGFYLCAWSASGGETDTQYFGPGTRLTVL.

This clone was seen only a few times. The chain joins TRBV10-3 to TRBJ1-4; 7 bases agree with TRBD1. V trimming: 10 bases; J trimming: 5 bases; junction bases outside the gene matches: 7. Germline loops: CDR1 ENHRY, CDR2 SYGVKD. CDR3 size: 13 residues. This CDR3 is CATRTGENEKLFF. The CDR3, as DNA: TGTGCCACCAGGACAGGTGAAAATGAAAAACTGTTTTTT.

The chain links TRBV4-1 to TRBJ1-2, with D maybe TRBD1 (5 bases). V was clipped by 5 bases and J by 6 bases, with 13 bases between them. Germline V gene sequence: CDR1 MGHRA, CDR2 YSYEKL. The CDR3 extends over 13 amino acids. The CDR3 is CASSNTGDHGYTF. The CDR3 DNA is TGCGCCAGCAGCAACACAGGAGACCATGGCTACACCTTC.

This clone was picked up a small number of times. The chain is built from TRBV10-3 and TRBJ1-1; no reliable D call. Germline assignment: CDR1 ENHRY and CDR2 SYGVKD. The CDR3 is made up of 16 amino acids. V shed 0 bases and J shed 1 base, with 12 bases lying between them. DNA for the CDR3: TGTGCCATCAGTGAGTCAGGCCGTGCAGGGAACACTGAAGCTTTCTTT. Translating gives CAISESGRAGNTEAFF.

This clone was seen just once. The rearrangement uses TRBV28 and TRBJ2-5; no reliable D call. V was pared by 4 bases and J by 3 bases, with 9 bases between. This CDR3 region has 13 residues. The germline V gene encodes CDR1 MDHEN and CDR2 SYDVKM. The CDR3 sequence is CASSSHPKETQYF. CDR3 nucleotide sequence: TGTGCCAGCAGTTCACACCCCAAAGAGACCCAGTACTTC.

This chain uses TRBV28 with TRBJ2-5, with D perhaps given as TRBD1 or TRBD2 (6 bases each). The CDR3 runs to 17 residues. Germline V CDR1 and CDR2: MDHEN, SYDVKM. Trimming removed 2 bases from V and 4 bases from J, with 20 bases in between. The CDR3 protein is CASSLPPGAGSPETQYF. The DNA of the CDR3 is TGTGCCAGCAGTTTACCACCAGGGGCGGGGAGTCCAGAGACCCAGTACTTC.

This chain connects TRBV2 to TRBJ1-5; 7 bases agree with TRBD1. CDR1 SNHLY and CDR2 FYNNEI come from the germline V gene. This CDR3 comprises 13 residues. Unmatched junction bases numbered 1, after V lost 8 bases and J lost 0 bases. The DNA of the CDR3 is TGTGCCAGCCAGGGGGATAGCAATCAGCCCCAGCATTTT. Translation gives CASQGDSNQPQHF.